This T cell receptor (beta chain) originates from a study of blood T cell repertoires in COVID-19. About the research overall: The United States, Italy and Spain provided the acute and convalescent COVID-19 samples.

Germline CDR1 is SNHLY and CDR2 is FYNNEI. Trimming cost V 7 bases and J 7 bases; bases outside gene matches: 13. The CDR3 has 15 residues. TCRdb keeps only in-frame clones here, not all; method: immunoSEQ multiplex PCR. The data show some 51,000 clones, with around 90% seen just once and 3% to 3.5% held by the top ten. Sequenced sample: peripheral blood. The sequence was collected from a man in his fifties with acute or convalescent COVID-19. The J gene is TRBJ2-7, the V gene TRBV2; 10 bases fit TRBD1. The CDR3 spells CASIWGQGTRGEQYF. The CDR3 nucleotides are TGTGCCAGCATATGGGGACAGGGGACCCGTGGGGAGCAGTACTTC.